One TCR beta chain is described in this entry. Its antigen has not been determined. Qualities for individual bases were not recorded, and no much larger clone is one base off. The CDR3, from cysteine to phenylalanine, totals 15 residues. Of all the DNA, just the CDR3 is kept, 45 bases in frame from base 1. V and J are trimmed by 1 base and 5 bases, and the gene matches miss 3 bases of the junction. CDR1 is given as KGHSH and CDR2 as LQKENI, both from the germline V gene. The sample is drawn from a study of response to subunit inactivated influenza vaccine (dated by TCRdb to about 2018). About the study as a whole: The study used deep quantitative T cell receptor repertoire profiling to track responses to a trivalent subunit inactivated influenza vaccine.

The library was obtained by RT-PCR. The sequencing machine was an Illumina HiSeq 2500. TCRdb reanalyzed the raw reads on its own, using fastp at Q25 for trimming and MiXCR for clone calling, and kept in-frame beta chains. CDR3 protein duplicates are merged, each entry listing the most common genes and DNA. In all, the sample holds more than 550,000 distinct CDR3 sequences, and approximately 10% of those were seen once. The ten most abundant clones make up approximately 10% of the sample. Points the paper makes about the study in general: According to the authors, only a limited number of new T cells may be recruited by each seasonal influenza vaccination.

The data also belong to a second study, concerning T cells expressing NK-cell markers. The second paper states: 5'RACE template switching, by which a universal primer site and unique molecular identifiers were added, was used to make TCR beta cDNA libraries. TCR beta-chain repertoires were profiled in sorted CD3+CD56+NKG2C+, CD3+CD56+NKG2C- and CD3+CD56-NKG2C+ T-cell subsets from fewer than 10 donors. Most of the eight sequenced donors were HCMV-seropositive and one was HCMV-seronegative. In several experiments an anti-gammadeltaTCR antibody was added to restrict sorting to alphabetaTCR-expressing T cells. In several donors, the dominant CD3+CD56+NKG2C+ clonotypes were found to rank among the top 10 CD8+ clonotypes and to make up about 1.0-7.5% of CD8+ T cells. Those dominant clonotypes were again the most abundant among CD3+CD56-NKG2C+ cells in a handful of donors, at roughly 25-65%. Whether the expanded NKG2C-expressing T cell clones were specific for HCMV antigens remained unclear. All eight donors whose samples were sequenced were randomly selected healthy volunteers, three of them men and five women. To determine HCMV serostatus, a commercial ELISA kit was used to detect HCMV-specific IgG in serum. Ficoll density gradient centrifugation was used to isolate peripheral blood mononuclear cells from blood. Bulk peripheral blood T-cell repertoires were additionally sequenced from unsorted PBMC for roughly six donors. cDNA synthesis was primed from the TCR beta constant segment and was followed by two successive PCR amplification steps. Sequencing of the libraries produced 2 x 150 bp reads on Illumina HiSeq 2000/2500, MiSeq or NextSeq. MIGEC handled demultiplexing of the reads and grouping by UMI, while MiTCR was used to assemble and quantify clonotypes. To exclude erroneous sequences, any TCR cDNA sequence not supported by at least two reads was discarded. The tcR package was used for downstream repertoire analysis, with clonotypes matched between fractions based on CDR3 nucleotide sequence plus V segment. Antigen specificity was annotated against VDJdb with VDJmatch, allowing one amino acid substitution in CDR3.

The source is a middle-aged man who received an inactivated influenza vaccine. Donor details come from another sample of the same person, matched by shared clones. Sequenced here: PBMCs from blood, sampled on the day of vaccination. This sequence uses TRBV18 and TRBJ2-7, and TRBD2 matches 12 of the central bases. The CDR3 has the sequence CASSPLTSGSDEQYF. The DNA sequence is TGTGCCAGCTCACCACTGACTAGCGGGAGCGACGAGCAGTACTTC.